A single sample is the source of the 27 T cell receptor beta chains below, sequenced in a study of prognosis after radiotherapy for stage I lung cancer. The study amplified the TCR beta CDR3 region from genomic DNA. This amplification was carried out by two rounds of multiplex PCR. Primers (each specific to one TRBV or TRBJ gene) were used in first-round PCR. TCRdb called the multiplex PCR reads again in MiXCR, with one record for every CDR3 protein. The sample contains 25,000 to 35,000 distinct CDR3 sequences, around 42% of which appear only once. The material was PBMCs, obtained before or after stereotactic body radiation therapy (not recorded which). The receptors stem from a donor aged 50 or older with non-small cell lung cancer.

This clonotype was counted many times. The chain carries TRBV30 and TRBJ1-5; TRBD1 might be the D (5 bases). This CDR3 comprises 13 residues. Trimming removed 2 bases at V and 3 bases at J, with 8 bases between. CDR1 GTSNPN and CDR2 SVGIG come from the germline V gene (reference sequence). The CDR3 is CAWSLGVNQPQHF. CDR3 nucleotides: TGTGCCTGGAGTTTAGGGGTCAATCAGCCCCAGCATTTT. The complete variable domain, with remaining parts taken from reference TRBV30 and TRBJ1-5, reads SQTIHQWPATLVQPVGSPLSLECTVEGTSNPNLYWYRQAAGRGLQLLFYSVGIGQISSEVPQNLSASRPQDRQFILSSKKLLLSDSGFYLCAWSLGVNQPQHFGDGTRLSIL.

This clonotype was found many times. A much larger clone differs by one base, so this may be a read error. The J gene is TRBJ1-6, the V gene TRBV19; D not resolved. With 3 bases removed from V and 9 bases from J, the gap between germline ends came to 15 bases. The CDR3 consists of 15 residues. The germline gives CDR1 LNHDA, CDR2 SQIVND (reference sequence). CDR3: CASSISRFNSSPLHF. In DNA form, the CDR3 reads TGTGCCAGTAGTATCTCGAGATTCAATAGTTCACCCCTCCACTTT.

This clonotype has a count of ten or more. The chain employs TRBV11-3 and TRBJ1-6; D not certain. The length of the CDR3 is 14 residues. The V end lost 5 bases, the J end lost 7 bases, and 12 bases lay between the germline ends. Germline CDR1 reads SGHNT; CDR2 reads YENEEA. The CDR3 nucleotides read TGTGCCAGCAGCACACGACGGACGAATTCACCCCTCCACTTT. Translated, it gives CASSTRRTNSPLHF. Filled out from reference TRBV11-3 and TRBJ1-6, the complete variable domain reads EAGVVQSPRYKIIEKKQPVAFWCNPISGHNTLYWYLQNLGQGPELLIRYENEEAVDDSQLPKDRFSAERLKGVDSTLKIQPAELGDSAVYLCASSTRRTNSPLHFGNGTRLTVT.

In the case of this clonotype: One base away lies a much larger clone, so this may be a sequencing read error. The rearrangement joins TRBV7-2 to TRBJ2-1; D gene uncertain. The V gene's germline CDR1 is SGHTA and CDR2 FQGNSA. The CDR3 is 18 amino acids. Trimming took off 2 bases at V and 0 bases at J, with 17 bases between the two ends. The CDR3 is CASSLQPGMLSSYNEQFF. The CDR3 bases are TGTGCCAGCAGCTTACAGCCTGGAATGTTGAGCTCCTACAATGAGCAGTTCTTC.

This clonotype is judged medium-sized. V and J are TRBV6-4 and TRBJ2-7, with D possibly matching TRBD1 (5 bases). The CDR3 has 14 residues. The ends were cut back, 3 bases at V and 5 bases at J, with 14 bases in the middle. Germline loops: CDR1 MRHNA, CDR2 SNTAGT. The CDR3 spells CASSDQGLRDEQYF. The CDR3 region has the DNA TGTGCCAGCAGTGATCAGGGTCTCCGGGACGAGCAGTACTTC.

This clonotype was picked up many times. V usage is TRBV12-3 or TRBV12-4 and J usage is TRBJ1-5; a weak D match, TRBD1 (5 bases). The V and J ends lost 7 bases and 11 bases respectively, with 18 bases between them. The CDR3 is 13 amino acids. The DNA for the CDR3 is TGTGCCAGCAACGCAGACAGTCGGGAGGCCCAGCATTTT. Translating gives CASNADSREAQHF.

In its sample, this clonotype was seen many times. The chain links TRBV18 to TRBJ1-2, with 9 positions matching TRBD1. J was trimmed by 7 bases and V by 5 bases; bases with no gene match: 8. This CDR3 is built from 14 residues. Germline V gene sequence: CDR1 KGHSH, CDR2 LQKENI. DNA for the CDR3: TGTGCCAGCTCAGCCGGGACAGGGACCGGTGGCTACACCTTC. It yields the protein CASSAGTGTGGYTF.

This clonotype qualifies as medium-sized. The chain uses TRBV5-1 and TRBJ2-2, with D possibly TRBD1 on 7 matching bases. The CDR3 contains 18 residues. Trimming shortened V by 1 base and J by 5 bases, and 21 bases separated the two germline ends. Looked up from germline, CDR1 is SGHRS and CDR2 is YFSETQ. The CDR3 protein is CASSLSPGGAGGTGELFF. DNA of the CDR3: TGCGCCAGCAGCTTGTCTCCTGGCGGGGCAGGGGGGACCGGGGAGCTGTTTTTT. The full variable domain, in which reference TRBV5-1 and TRBJ2-2 provide the parts outside the CDR3, is KAGVTQTPRYLIKTRGQQVTLSCSPISGHRSVSWYQQTPGQGLQFLFEYFSETQRNKGNFPGRFSGRQFSNSRSEMNVSTLELGDSALYLCASSLSPGGAGGTGELFFGEGSRLTVL.

In this sample, this clonotype turned up many times. V is TRBV3-1 and J is TRBJ2-5; D not resolved. Germline V CDR1 and CDR2: LGHDT, YNNKEL (reference sequence). Deletions cut 1 base from V and 9 bases from J, with 15 bases between. The CDR3 has 14 residues. The CDR3 sequence: CASSQGMGLKAQYF. Written as DNA, the CDR3 is TGTGCCAGCAGCCAAGGCATGGGGTTGAAGGCCCAGTACTTC.

This clonotype was counted at least ten times. The J gene is TRBJ2-1, the V gene TRBV7-2; no firm D call. Between the trimmed V and J ends, which lost 5 bases and 8 bases, there was a span of 13 bases. Germline-derived CDR1 and CDR2 are SGHTA and FQGNSA. This CDR3 has 13 amino acids. The CDR3, as DNA: TGTGCCAGCAGCCCTCAAATACAGTATGAGCAGTTCTTC. Translation gives CASSPQIQYEQFF.

On this clonotype: One end of the junction does not line up with germline, which may come from a read error. The chain is built from TRBV6-5 and TRBJ1-2; D may be TRBD1 (6 bases). This CDR3 is 16 amino acids long. The germline V gene encodes CDR1 MNHEY and CDR2 SVGAGI. CDR3 protein: CANSYSIAGAGYGHTF. In DNA form, the CDR3 reads TGTGCCAACAGTTACTCGATTGCAGGGGCAGGTTATGGCCACACCTTC.

This chain links TRBV6-5 with TRBJ2-1; D remains unclear. Germline CDR1 is MNHEY and CDR2 is SVGAGI. The CDR3 covers 17 residues. V gave up 0 bases and J gave up 3 bases, with 15 bases separating them. In DNA, the CDR3 is TGTGCCAGCAGTTACTCGGGCCTATCTGGTTACTACAATGAGCAGTTCTTC. It translates to CASSYSGLSGYYNEQFF.

This clonotype is medium-sized (0.01 to 0.1%) by share. The chain employs TRBV6-4 and TRBJ2-3; D is perhaps TRBD1 or TRBD2 (5 bases each). This CDR3 is built from 15 residues. The V and J ends lost 6 bases and 0 bases respectively, with 13 bases between them. Germline V lookup: CDR1 MRHNA, CDR2 SNTAGT. CDR3 sequence: CASSSGQDSTDTQYF. The CDR3 coding sequence is TGTGCCAGCAGCTCGGGGCAGGATAGCACAGATACGCAGTATTTT.

Within the sample, this clonotype is medium-sized. This chain links TRBV12-3 or TRBV12-4 with TRBJ2-2; D is perhaps TRBD2 (6 bases). This CDR3 has 13 amino acids. V was pared by 5 bases and J by 5 bases, with 9 bases between. CDR3 amino acids: CASSLGGTGELFF. The CDR3 nucleotides are TGTGCCAGCAGTCTTGGGGGGACCGGGGAGCTGTTTTTT.

This clonotype was found once. It is likely a read error: a sequence one base away is far more abundant. This chain uses TRBV6-5 with TRBJ2-7; D perhaps matches TRBD2 (6 bases). This CDR3 has 16 amino acids. V was trimmed by 0 bases and J by 2 bases, leaving 14 bases between them. Germline assignment: CDR1 MNHEY and CDR2 SVGAGI. Written as DNA, the CDR3 is TGTGCCAGCAGTTACTCCACGGGTAGCGGAACCTACGAGCAGTACTTC. It encodes CASSYSTGSGTYEQYF.

On this clonotype itself: A much bigger clone sits one base away, suggesting this may be a read error. The chain combines TRBV6-1 with TRBJ2-1, with TRBD2 matching over 7 bases. The CDR3 runs to 14 residues. Germline V CDR1 and CDR2: MNHNS, SASEGT. The CDR3 region has the DNA TGTGCCGGCAGCCAGCGGGAAGCCTACAATGAGCAGTTCTTC. Its protein is CAGSQREAYNEQFF.

With regard to this clonotype: A read error may explain this, as a much larger clone is one base away. This likely comes from a read error, as the CDR3 has no conserved phenylalanine or tryptophan at its end. V usage is TRBV6-2 or TRBV6-3 and J usage is TRBJ1-4; D gene ambiguous. Trimming removed 4 bases from V and 6 bases from J, with 9 bases in between. The CDR3 consists of 13 residues. CDR1 and CDR2 (germline): MNHEY, SVGEGT. The CDR3 DNA reads as TGTGCCAGCAGTTCGGCCACCCATGAAAAACTGTTTCTT. Protein: CASSSATHEKLFL.

This clonotype showed up many times. The chain joins TRBV20-1 to TRBJ2-2; maybe TRBD1 (7 bases). The CDR3 runs 16 residues. Between the trimmed V and J ends, which lost 0 bases and 3 bases, there was a span of 14 bases. Germline lookup yields CDR1 DFQATT and CDR2 SNEGSKA (reference sequence). The CDR3 region has the DNA TGCAGTGCTAGAGATCCGCGCAGGGGGGACACCGGGGAGCTGTTTTTT. Protein product: CSARDPRRGDTGELFF.

Ten or more counts support this clonotype. J is TRBJ2-1 and V is TRBV5-1; 8 positions match TRBD2. Germline CDR1 reads SGHRS; CDR2 reads YFSETQ. The length of the CDR3 is 16 residues. The junction had 5 bases not matched to a gene; V was cut back by 0 bases and J by 3 bases. CDR3 residues: CASSLATGGYYNEQFF. The CDR3, as DNA: TGCGCCAGCAGCTTGGCTACGGGAGGGTACTACAATGAGCAGTTCTTC. Full variable domain (rest looked up from reference TRBV5-1 and TRBJ2-1): KAGVTQTPRYLIKTRGQQVTLSCSPISGHRSVSWYQQTPGQGLQFLFEYFSETQRNKGNFPGRFSGRQFSNSRSEMNVSTLELGDSALYLCASSLATGGYYNEQFFGPGTRLTVL.

There are a few counts of this clonotype. The rearrangement uses TRBV20-1 and TRBJ1-2, with a tentative D call TRBD1 (6 bases). Deletions cut 4 bases from V and 0 bases from J, with 12 bases between. From germline, CDR1 is DFQATT and CDR2 SNEGSKA (reference sequence). The length of the CDR3 is 14 residues. CDR3 DNA sequence: TGCAGTGCTATAGACAGGACAGCTAACTATGGCTACACCTTC. Its protein is CSAIDRTANYGYTF.

The table lists this clonotype with many counts. The CDR3 sequence is CASTRGNEKLFF. CDR3 DNA sequence: TGTGCCAGCACCAGGGGGAATGAAAAACTGTTTTTT. The chain has TRBV6-2 or TRBV6-3 and TRBJ1-4; TRBD1 matches at 7 bases. Trimming removed 7 bases from V and 5 bases from J; junction bases left unmatched: 1. The CDR3 runs 12 residues. Germline V CDR1 and CDR2: MNHEY, SVGEGT.

Here the CDR3 reads CASSFWDRVDEQFF. CDR3 nucleotide sequence: TGTGCCAGCAGTTTCTGGGACAGGGTGGATGAGCAGTTCTTC. The rearrangement joins TRBV12-3 or TRBV12-4 to TRBJ2-1, with TRBD1 identical over 9 bases. The CDR3 sequence is 14 residues long. With 3 bases clipped from V and 8 bases from J, the junction kept 5 bases outside the gene matches.

On this clonotype: This may stem from a read error, because a much larger clone lies one nucleotide away. The gene calls are TRBV6-2 or TRBV6-3 and TRBJ2-4; D uncertain. Deletions cut 0 bases from V and 3 bases from J, with 12 bases between. CDR1 is MNHEY, CDR2 SVGEGT, per germline. This CDR3 spans 16 amino acids. DNA for the CDR3: TGTGCCAGCAGTTACTCGAGCATGGTTGGCAAAAACATTCAGTACTTC. It is translated as CASSYSSMVGKNIQYF.

In its sample, this clonotype was seen many times. The chain carries TRBV5-1 and TRBJ2-5; 9 nucleotides match TRBD1. The length of the CDR3 is 14 residues. V lost 5 bases, J lost 4 bases, and 6 bases stayed unmatched. CDR1 is SGHRS and CDR2 is YFSETQ in the germline V gene. CDR3 DNA sequence: TGCGCCAGCAGTATCAACAGGGGGCTAGAGACCCAGTACTTC. It is translated as CASSINRGLETQYF.

The gene calls are TRBV28 and TRBJ1-5; TRBD1 agrees at 12 bases. V dropped 3 bases and J dropped 4; count of bases not matched to a gene: 10. Germline values: CDR1 MDHEN, CDR2 SYDVKM. The CDR3 sequence is 18 residues long. CDR3 sequence: CASSFSLWDRGRNQPQHF. The CDR3 nucleotides read TGTGCCAGCAGTTTCTCACTCTGGGACAGGGGGCGAAATCAGCCCCAGCATTTT.

The genes are TRBV27 and TRBJ2-7; D is ambiguous. V lost 5 bases and J lost 5, with 16 bases in between. CDR1 MNHEY and CDR2 SMNVEV come from the germline V gene (reference sequence). There are 14 residues in the CDR3. The CDR3 region has the DNA TGTGCCAGCAGTCGCACCGGAAAGTTCAACGAGCAGTACTTC. Translated: CASSRTGKFNEQYF.

This clonotype has ten or more counts. CDR3 residues: CASSRENRGARTQYF. The CDR3 DNA is TGTGCCAGCAGCCGAGAAAACCGGGGGGCGCGGACGCAGTATTTT. This chain uses TRBV6-1 with TRBJ2-3, with D tentatively TRBD2 (7 bases). CDR3 length: 15 residues. Germline CDR1 is MNHNS and CDR2 is SASEGT. V was pared by 6 bases and J by 9 bases, with 22 bases between.